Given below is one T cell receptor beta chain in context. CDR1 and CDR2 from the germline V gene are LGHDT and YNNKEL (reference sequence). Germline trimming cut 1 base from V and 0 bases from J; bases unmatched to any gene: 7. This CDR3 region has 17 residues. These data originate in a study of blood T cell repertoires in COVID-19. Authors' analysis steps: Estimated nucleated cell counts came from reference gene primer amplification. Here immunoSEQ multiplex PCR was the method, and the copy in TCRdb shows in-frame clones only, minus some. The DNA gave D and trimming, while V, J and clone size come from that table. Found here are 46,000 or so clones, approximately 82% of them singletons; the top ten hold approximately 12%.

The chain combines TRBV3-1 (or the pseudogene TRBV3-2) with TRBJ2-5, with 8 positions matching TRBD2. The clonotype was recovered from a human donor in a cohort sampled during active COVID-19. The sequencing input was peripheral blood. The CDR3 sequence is CASSQVIGGADQETQYF. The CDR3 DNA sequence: TGTGCCAGCAGCCAAGTCATCGGGGGGGCTGACCAAGAGACCCAGTACTTC.